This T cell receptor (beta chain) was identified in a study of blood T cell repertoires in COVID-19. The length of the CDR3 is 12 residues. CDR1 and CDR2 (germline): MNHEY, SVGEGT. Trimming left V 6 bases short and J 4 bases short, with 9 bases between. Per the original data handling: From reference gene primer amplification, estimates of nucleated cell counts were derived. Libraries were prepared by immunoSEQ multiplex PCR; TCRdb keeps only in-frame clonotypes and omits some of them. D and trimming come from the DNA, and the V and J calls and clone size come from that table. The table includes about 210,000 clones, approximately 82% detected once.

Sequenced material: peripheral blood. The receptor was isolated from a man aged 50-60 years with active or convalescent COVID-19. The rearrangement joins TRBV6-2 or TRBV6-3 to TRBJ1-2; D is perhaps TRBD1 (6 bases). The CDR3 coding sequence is TGTGCCAGCAGCCCAGGGGCCTATGGCTACACCTTC. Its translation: CASSPGAYGYTF.